These 17 T cell receptor beta chains originate from one sample sequenced in a study of beta chain features in type 1 diabetes. Every bit of the isolated RNA underwent reverse transcription, so sequencing read expressed TCRB transcripts. Here immunoSEQ multiplex PCR was the method, and the copy in TCRdb shows in-frame clones only, minus some. Of about 340,000 clones listed, less than 10% are singletons. What was sequenced was central memory CD4+ T cells from blood. The receptors shown here come from a woman aged 18-35 years in good health.

The rearrangement links TRBV7-9 to TRBJ1-4; D perhaps matches TRBD1 (5 bases). The CDR3 extends over 15 amino acids. The germline V gene encodes CDR1 SEHNR and CDR2 FQNEAQ (reference sequence). Deletions cut 1 base from V and 5 bases from J, with 11 bases between. In nucleotides, the CDR3 is TGTGCCAGCAGCTTAGTGGGACGGATCAATGAAAAACTGTTTTTT. This codes for CASSLVGRINEKLFF. The whole variable domain, filled in from reference TRBV7-9 and TRBJ1-4, reads DTGVSQNPRHKITKRGQNVTFRCDPISEHNRLYWYRQTLGQGPEFLTYFQNEAQLEKSRLLSDRFSAERPKGSFSTLEIQRTEQGDSAMYLCASSLVGRINEKLFFGSGTQLSVL.

This clone has only a few counts. V is TRBV20-1 and J is TRBJ2-1; D remains unclear. Per the germline V gene, CDR1 is DFQATT and CDR2 is SNEGSKA (reference sequence). The CDR3 runs 11 residues. The V end lost 5 bases, the J end lost 10 bases, and 12 bases lay between the germline ends. CDR3 residues: CSASSVSEQFF. In nucleotides, the CDR3 is TGCAGTGCTTCTTCCGTATCGGAGCAGTTCTTC.

This clone has a handful of counts. This chain links TRBV27 with TRBJ1-5; D might be TRBD1 (6 bases). V gave up 6 bases and J gave up 7 bases, with 16 bases separating them. Germline CDR1 MNHEY, CDR2 SMNVEV (reference sequence). This CDR3 is built from 14 residues. The CDR3 loop is CASRPTGYGQPQHF. DNA of the CDR3: TGTGCCAGCAGACCAACAGGGTATGGCCAGCCCCAGCATTTT.

The chain has TRBV5-1 and TRBJ1-2; D possibly corresponds to TRBD1 (5 bases). Trimming stripped 2 bases from V and 3 bases from J, with 11 bases between. Germline loops: CDR1 SGHRS, CDR2 YFSETQ. The CDR3 loop spans 14 amino acids. The CDR3 DNA follows: TGCGCCAGCAGCTTCGACAGACTATACTATGGCTACACCTTC. This sequence encodes CASSFDRLYYGYTF.

Only a few counts were recorded for this clone. The V and J genes are TRBV15 and TRBJ2-5; 8 bases are a match to TRBD1. This CDR3 region has 14 residues. Trimming at V came to 3 bases and at J to 4 bases, leaving 4 bases not matched to a gene. Germline values: CDR1 LNHNV, CDR2 YYDKDF (reference sequence). This CDR3 reads CATSRPGTGETQYF. Written as DNA, the CDR3 is TGTGCCACCAGCAGGCCCGGGACAGGAGAGACCCAGTACTTC.

This clone was observed a handful of times. This chain links TRBV15 with TRBJ2-3; TRBD1 or TRBD2 may be the D gene (6 bases each). Trimming left V 2 bases short and J 0 bases short, with 18 bases between. Germline V CDR1 and CDR2: LNHNV, YYDKDF (reference sequence). This CDR3 is 18 amino acids long. This CDR3 is CATSRPLGGGPSTDTQYF. The CDR3 DNA sequence: TGTGCCACCAGCAGACCCCTGGGGGGCGGCCCGAGCACAGATACGCAGTATTTT. Together with reference TRBV15 and TRBJ2-3, the CDR3 gives the full variable domain: DAMVIQNPRYQVTQFGKPVTLSCSQTLNHNVMYWYQQKSSQAPKLLFHYYDKDFNNEADTPDNFQSRRPNTSFCFLDIRSPGLGDTAMYLCATSRPLGGGPSTDTQYFGPGTRLTVL.

The chain recombines TRBV10-3 with TRBJ2-2; D may be TRBD1 (6 bases). The CDR3 has 13 residues. Between the trimmed V and J ends, which lost 6 bases and 3 bases, there was a span of 8 bases. Looked up from germline, CDR1 is ENHRY and CDR2 is SYGVKD. The CDR3 DNA is TGTGCCATCAGGAACAGGGACACCGGGGAGCTGTTTTTT. As protein: CAIRNRDTGELFF.

The chain uses TRBV4-2 and TRBJ1-5; TRBD1 matches at 11 bases. CDR1 LGHNA and CDR2 YNFKEQ come from the germline V gene. The V gene end was trimmed by 2 bases and the J gene end by 2 bases; junction bases not matched to a gene: 8. The CDR3 has 18 residues. CDR3 nucleotide sequence: TGTGCCAGCAGCCAATACTGGGACAGGGGGATCGGCAATCAGCCCCAGCATTTT. This sequence encodes CASSQYWDRGIGNQPQHF.

This chain uses TRBV6-6 with TRBJ1-1; unclear D gene. The CDR3 runs to 11 residues. Germline CDR1 reads MNHNY; CDR2 reads SVGAGI (reference sequence). V lost 2 bases and J 4 bases, leaving 2 bases between the germline ends. The CDR3 region has the DNA TGTGCCAGCAGTTACAGCACTGAAGCTTTCTTT. It encodes CASSYSTEAFF.

V and J are TRBV2 and TRBJ2-7; 7 nucleotides agree with TRBD1. Germline CDR1 SNHLY, CDR2 FYNNEI. The J segment lost 3 bases and the V segment lost 7 bases, leaving 9 bases of the junction unmatched. This CDR3 contains 14 residues. This CDR3 is CASNLGHRGYEQYF. In DNA form, the CDR3 reads TGTGCCAGCAATCTGGGACACAGGGGCTACGAGCAGTACTTC.

This chain uses TRBV16 with TRBJ1-5; possible D gene TRBD1, 5 bases. The CDR3 contains 16 residues. The germline CDR1 and CDR2 sequences are KGHSY and FQNENV. Trimming stripped 2 bases from V and 7 bases from J, with 18 bases between. The CDR3 sequence: CASSQGFRVVGQPQHF. CDR3 in DNA: TGTGCCAGCAGCCAAGGTTTCAGGGTGGTCGGACAGCCCCAGCATTTT.

The chain combines TRBV5-1 with TRBJ2-5, with a weak D call TRBD2 (6 bases). Looked up from germline, CDR1 is SGHRS and CDR2 is YFSETQ. The CDR3 has 14 residues. Trimming stripped 4 bases from V and 5 bases from J, with 15 bases between. CDR3 in amino acids: CASSISFAGETQYF. The CDR3, as DNA: TGCGCCAGCAGCATTTCCTTTGCGGGGGAGACCCAGTACTTC.

The chain recombines TRBV18 with TRBJ2-5, with 11 bases lining up with TRBD1. Per the germline V gene, CDR1 is KGHSH and CDR2 is LQKENI. This CDR3 is built from 16 residues. J gave up 3 bases and V 0 bases, and 3 bases lay outside the gene matches. CDR3 sequence: CASSPPGQGGKETQYF. The CDR3 DNA is TGTGCCAGCTCACCACCGGGACAGGGGGGAAAAGAGACCCAGTACTTC.

CDR3 sequence: CASSVMPYRAEAFF. CDR3 coding DNA: TGTGCCAGCAGCGTGATGCCTTATCGCGCTGAAGCTTTCTTT. The gene calls are TRBV9 and TRBJ1-1; D not certain. CDR3 size: 14 residues. CDR1 SGDLS and CDR2 YYNGEE come from the germline V gene. Between the trimmed V and J ends, which lost 2 bases and 6 bases, there was a span of 14 bases.

The rearrangement joins TRBV29-1 to TRBJ2-7; D ambiguous. Trimming took off 2 bases at V and 2 bases at J, with 19 bases between the two ends. The germline V gene encodes CDR1 SQVTM and CDR2 ANQGSEA. This CDR3 is 16 amino acids long. The CDR3 loop is CSVEYIDDQLPYEQYF. The DNA for the CDR3 is TGCAGCGTTGAATACATCGACGACCAGTTGCCCTACGAGCAGTACTTC.

Only a few counts were recorded for this clone. The rearrangement uses TRBV6-6 and TRBJ2-1, with D tentatively TRBD1 or TRBD2 (5 bases each). Germline CDR1 and CDR2: MNHNY and SVGAGI (reference sequence). The CDR3 consists of 15 residues. With 2 bases removed from V and 3 bases from J, the gap between germline ends came to 11 bases. CDR3 region: CASSYVKGSYNEQFF. CDR3 nucleotide sequence: TGTGCCAGCAGTTACGTGAAGGGGAGCTACAATGAGCAGTTCTTC.

This clone has just a few counts. Other DNA sequences within the sample encode an identical CDR3. V is TRBV29-1 and J is TRBJ1-1; no clear D. V lost 5 bases to trimming and J lost 5 bases, with 6 bases between them. Germline V CDR1 and CDR2: SQVTM, ANQGSEA. The length of the CDR3 is 10 residues. Here the CDR3 DNA reads TGCAGCGTTTCGGGGACTGAAGCTTTCTTT. This encodes CSVSGTEAFF. The entire variable domain, with the rest obtained from reference TRBV29-1 and TRBJ1-1, is as follows: SAVISQKPSRDICQRGTSLTIQCQVDSQVTMMFWYRQQPGQSLTLIATANQGSEATYESGFVIDKFPISRPNLTFSTLTVSNMSPEDSSIYLCSVSGTEAFFGQGTRLTVV.